Following are 4 T cell receptor beta chains from one sample sequenced in a study of T cell changes during pregnancy in multiple sclerosis. The data were produced by immunoSEQ multiplex PCR, yet TCRdb's version contains in-frame clones alone and is incomplete. In the table there are 35,000 to 50,000 clones, 88% of which are singletons. The sequenced sample was CD4+ T cells from peripheral blood mononuclear cells, obtained in the second trimester of pregnancy. These receptors all come from a female donor with multiple sclerosis, enrolled in a pregnancy study.

The V and J genes are TRBV5-1 and TRBJ2-5; 7 positions agree with TRBD2. Per germline, CDR1 SGHRS and CDR2 YFSETQ. The ends lost 4 bases at V and 1 base at J; junction bases unmatched: 4. CDR3 length equals 14 residues. CDR3 sequence reads: CASSIGTTQETQYF. The CDR3 DNA reads as TGCGCCAGCAGCATCGGGACTACCCAAGAGACCCAGTACTTC. The complete variable domain, with remaining parts taken from reference TRBV5-1 and TRBJ2-5, reads KAGVTQTPRYLIKTRGQQVTLSCSPISGHRSVSWYQQTPGQGLQFLFEYFSETQRNKGNFPGRFSGRQFSNSRSEMNVSTLELGDSALYLCASSIGTTQETQYFGPGTRLLVL.

The chain recombines TRBV10-3 with TRBJ2-3; 9 bases agree with TRBD1. Germline V gene data show CDR1 as ENHRY and CDR2 as SYGVKD. With V trimmed by 10 bases and J by 4 bases, 6 bases remained unmatched. The CDR3 totals 13 residues. CDR3 residues: CATRDRVADTQYF. The DNA for the CDR3 is TGTGCCACCCGGGACAGGGTTGCAGATACGCAGTATTTT.

The rearrangement links TRBV6-6 to TRBJ2-7; the match to TRBD1 covers 7 bases. The V gene end was trimmed by 7 bases and the J gene end by 7 bases; junction bases not matched to a gene: 10. The V gene's germline CDR1 is MNHNY and CDR2 SVGAGI (reference sequence). CDR3 length equals 13 residues. Here the CDR3 DNA reads TGTGCCAGCAAAGGGGCAGGGGGTGGAGAGCAGTACTTC. It specifies CASKGAGGGEQYF.

The rearrangement joins TRBV6-6 to TRBJ2-1, with TRBD2 matching over 8 bases. The CDR3 is 16 residues long. The J segment lost 7 bases and the V segment lost 5 bases, leaving 13 bases of the junction unmatched. Germline CDR1 reads MNHNY; CDR2 reads SVGAGI (reference sequence). The CDR3 DNA reads as TGTGCCAGCAGTATCCGACCCCTGGGACTAGGGAATGAGCAGTTCTTC. Amino acids: CASSIRPLGLGNEQFF.